The source of this T cell receptor (beta chain) is a study of memory CD4+ T cells and cytomegalovirus serostatus. About this clone itself: The target antigen is unknown.

Study-level results: Each of roughly 65 CMV-associated TCRbeta sequences occurred in one to five individuals. The CMV-associated TCR signature appears largely within the CD4+ memory repertoire.

The CDR3 sequence is 12 residues long. Germline loops: CDR1 MDHEN, CDR2 SYDVKM. V was trimmed by 6 bases and J by 11 bases, leaving 16 bases between them. Single viable CD3+CD4+CD8-CD45RO+ cells were sorted as the memory CD4+ T cells. Donors' CMV status reflects serum IgG against pp150, pp28, p38, p52. Positive selection with CD4 microbeads enriched total CD4+ T cells. This table comes from immunoSEQ multiplex PCR, and its TCRdb copy is limited to in-frame clones, with some not included. The profile shows roughly 56,000 clones, around 76% of them singletons. Source material: memory CD4+ T cells from blood. The rearrangement links TRBV28 to TRBJ1-1; unclear D gene. The clonotype comes from an adult in good health and CMV-seronegative. The CDR3 sequence is CASSLERQKAFF. CDR3 bases: TGTGCCAGCAGCCTCGAGCGGCAGAAGGCTTTCTTT.